What follows are 26 T cell receptor beta chains derived from one specimen sequenced in a study of CD8+CD57+ T cells in acquired aplastic anemia. CDR3 and TCR beta VDJ profiling relied on a genomic DNA template. Each CDR3 protein gets one entry after TCRdb re-called the reads with MiXCR. The sample has about 35,000 distinct CDR3 sequences, around 76% seen once. Sequencing was performed on sorted CD4+, CD8+, or CD8+CD57+ T cells (not recorded which) from PBMCs. The receptors originated from a human donor in good health, serving as a control.

V gene TRBV29-1 combines with J gene TRBJ1-6; D not resolved. Trimming pared 5 bases from V and 5 bases from J, leaving 13 bases between. From germline, CDR1 is SQVTM and CDR2 ANQGSEA. The CDR3 length is 14 residues. CDR3 residues: CSVQEQRDNSPLHF. The CDR3 nucleotides are TGCAGCGTTCAGGAACAGCGGGATAATTCACCCCTCCACTTT.

About this clonotype itself: A read error may account for a junction end that differs from germline. The V call is TRBV12-3 or TRBV12-4, the J call TRBJ1-1, with TRBD1 as a possible D gene (6 bases). The CDR3 totals 19 residues. CDR3 sequence (DNA): TGTGCCAGCGTCAAACCTCACATTGGGGGGGCAAGACGGAGCACTGGAGCTTTCTTT. Translation: CASVKPHIGGARRSTGAFF.

The gene calls are TRBV7-8 and TRBJ2-1, with D hard to call. The CDR3 is made up of 13 amino acids. Trimming removed 2 bases from V and 5 bases from J, with 7 bases in between. Germline CDR1 is SGHVS and CDR2 is FQNEAQ. Here the CDR3 DNA reads TGTGCCAGCAGCTTAAGGATAAACAATGAGCAGTTCTTC. Translation gives CASSLRINNEQFF.

This chain links TRBV19 with TRBJ1-1; D gene uncertain. The CDR3 has 14 amino acids. The germline V gene has CDR1 LNHDA and CDR2 SQIVND (reference sequence). V dropped 3 bases and J dropped 0 bases, with 8 bases sitting between them. For the CDR3, the DNA is TGTGCCAGTAGTATTGGACTCATGAACACTGAAGCTTTCTTT. Its translation: CASSIGLMNTEAFF. The whole variable domain, filled in from reference TRBV19 and TRBJ1-1, reads DGGITQSPKYLFRKEGQNVTLSCEQNLNHDAMYWYRQDPGQGLRLIYYSQIVNDFQKGDIAEGYSVSREKKESFPLTVTSAQKNPTAFYLCASSIGLMNTEAFFGQGTRLTVV.

CDR3 coding DNA: TGTGCCAGCAGCCAAGATGGCGGGGGTTCACCCCTCCACTTT. Protein sequence: CASSQDGGGSPLHF. V usage is TRBV3-1 and J usage is TRBJ1-6; D is possibly TRBD1 (5 bases). The ends were cut back, 0 bases at V and 9 bases at J, with 9 bases in the middle. CDR3 length: 14 residues. The germline V gene has CDR1 LGHDT and CDR2 YNNKEL (reference sequence).

This rearrangement joins TRBV15 to TRBJ2-7; D not resolved. Germline lookup yields CDR1 LNHNV and CDR2 YYDKDF (reference sequence). V was clipped by 0 bases and J by 2 bases, with 8 bases between them. The CDR3 sequence is 14 residues long. The CDR3 nucleotides are TGTGCCACCAGCAGAGATCGGAGACCCTACGAGCAGTACTTC. Amino acid sequence: CATSRDRRPYEQYF.

This clonotype was seen just once. This chain uses TRBV19 with TRBJ1-2; the match to TRBD1 covers 8 bases. Germline V lookup: CDR1 LNHDA, CDR2 SQIVND (reference sequence). The CDR3 length is 13 residues. Trimming at V came to 5 bases and at J to 3 bases, leaving 2 bases not matched to a gene. The CDR3 bases are TGTGCCAGTAGTCGACAGGGGTACTATGGCTACACCTTC. Amino acid sequence: CASSRQGYYGYTF.

This clonotype was recorded once. This rearrangement joins TRBV9 to TRBJ1-6; tentatively, D is TRBD1 (6 bases). This CDR3 contains 14 residues. Trimming removed 4 bases at V and 10 bases at J, with 15 bases between. CDR1 is SGDLS and CDR2 is YYNGEE in the germline V gene. The CDR3 spells CASSLQGIGSPLHF. The CDR3 bases are TGTGCCAGCAGCTTACAGGGTATAGGGTCACCCCTCCACTTT.

V usage is TRBV24-1 and J usage is TRBJ2-1, with TRBD2 identical over 9 bases. Germline V gene lookup returns CDR1 KGHDR and CDR2 SFDVKD. The CDR3 length is 16 residues. V trimming: 4 bases; J trimming: 5 bases; junction bases outside the gene matches: 8. CDR3 protein: CATSDPSGAHNNEQFF. In DNA, the CDR3 is TGTGCCACCAGTGACCCTAGCGGGGCTCACAACAATGAGCAGTTCTTC.

The genes are TRBV25-1 and TRBJ1-6; D is unclear. With 2 bases removed from V and 3 bases from J, the gap between germline ends came to 11 bases. CDR1 MGHDK and CDR2 SYGVNS come from the germline V gene. The CDR3 is made up of 16 amino acids. The CDR3: CASSEGLGIYNSPLHF. CDR3 bases: TGTGCCAGCAGTGAAGGGTTAGGGATCTATAATTCACCCCTCCACTTT.

J is TRBJ1-1 and V is TRBV7-2; unclear D gene. Per germline, CDR1 SGHTA and CDR2 FQGNSA. V was trimmed by 5 bases and J by 2 bases, leaving 12 bases between them. The CDR3 spans 14 residues. CDR3: CASSTRTGNTEAFF. CDR3 nucleotide sequence: TGTGCCAGCAGCACCCGGACGGGAAACACTGAAGCTTTCTTT.

The CDR3 nucleotides read TGTGCCAGCAGCTTGGGACAGGGGTACACCTTC. It specifies CASSLGQGYTF. The rearrangement links TRBV5-4 to TRBJ1-2, with 8 bases identical to TRBD1. Per germline, CDR1 SGHNT and CDR2 YYREEE (reference sequence). Unmatched junction bases numbered 0, after V lost 0 bases and J lost 11 bases. This CDR3 comprises 11 residues.

The genes are TRBV24-1 and TRBJ1-1; a weak D match, TRBD1 (5 bases). CDR1 and CDR2 (germline): KGHDR, SFDVKD. V lost 4 bases, J lost 6 bases, and 11 bases lay in between. The CDR3 covers 13 residues. CDR3 coding DNA: TGTGCCACCAGTGACACGGGGGGGTCTGAAGCTTTCTTT. It codes for CATSDTGGSEAFF.

V usage is TRBV24-1 and J usage is TRBJ2-3, with D possibly being TRBD2 (6 bases). V was trimmed by 7 bases and J by 2 bases, leaving 12 bases between them. CDR3 size: 14 residues. In germline, CDR1 is KGHDR, CDR2 SFDVKD. CDR3 DNA sequence: TGTGCCACCAGGAGGGCACTAGCCACAGATACGCAGTATTTT. It is translated as CATRRALATDTQYF.

The chain is built from TRBV19 and TRBJ1-1; D ambiguous. CDR3 size: 14 residues. Germline CDR1 and CDR2: LNHDA and SQIVND (reference sequence). V lost 5 bases, J lost 4 bases, and 14 bases lay in between. CDR3: CASSLKGSLTEAFF. The CDR3 nucleotides read TGTGCCAGTAGTTTGAAGGGCAGCCTCACTGAAGCTTTCTTT.

The rearrangement uses TRBV15 and TRBJ2-7, with 7 positions matching TRBD2. V was clipped by 5 bases and J by 3 bases; unmatched bases: 7. CDR3 length: 14 amino acids. Germline CDR1 and CDR2: LNHNV and YYDKDF (reference sequence). The CDR3 reads CATSGDYSRYEQYF. The CDR3 nucleotides are TGTGCCACCAGCGGGGACTACAGCCGCTACGAGCAGTACTTC.

The chain joins TRBV19 to TRBJ2-5, with TRBD2 as a possible D gene (5 bases). Trimming removed 6 bases at V and 5 bases at J, with 13 bases between. The germline gives CDR1 LNHDA, CDR2 SQIVND (reference sequence). The CDR3 extends over 13 amino acids. The CDR3 nucleotides read TGTGCCAGTAGGCCTCCGGGGATGGAGACCCAGTACTTC. Translated, it gives CASRPPGMETQYF.

Details on this clonotype: A read error may produce the germline difference seen at one junction end. J is TRBJ2-5 and V is TRBV7-7; D is unclear. Looked up from germline, CDR1 is SSHAT and CDR2 is FNYEAQ (reference sequence). The CDR3 has 14 residues. In nucleotides, the CDR3 is TGTGCTAGCAGCTCCACACCGTCTAGTGGGACCCAGTACTTC. It codes for CASSSTPSSGTQYF.

CDR3 amino acids: CASRAAGLYNSPLHF. DNA for the CDR3: TGTGCCAGCAGGGCCGCAGGGCTCTATAATTCACCCCTCCACTTT. The chain uses TRBV25-1 and TRBJ1-6; possible D gene TRBD1, 5 bases. Germline CDR1 is MGHDK and CDR2 is SYGVNS. The CDR3 consists of 15 residues. Trimming removed 6 bases from V and 3 bases from J, with 12 bases in between.

A single count supports this clonotype. The genes are TRBV10-3 and TRBJ1-5, with no clear D. Germline values: CDR1 ENHRY, CDR2 SYGVKD. The CDR3 totals 12 residues. The V gene lost 2 bases and the J gene lost 7 bases, with 6 bases spanning the gap. CDR3 bases: TGTGCCATCAGTGAGCCCCGGCAGCCCCAGCATTTT. It encodes CAISEPRQPQHF.

The chain links TRBV10-3 to TRBJ1-6, with 9 nucleotides matching TRBD1. The CDR3 covers 15 residues. Germline V gene lookup returns CDR1 ENHRY and CDR2 SYGVKD. V lost 5 bases, J lost 6 bases, and 5 bases stayed unmatched. The CDR3 nucleotides are TGTGCCATCAGTTTGGGGACAGGGTCTAATTCACCCCTCCACTTT. It is translated as CAISLGTGSNSPLHF.

The V call is TRBV20-1, the J call TRBJ2-1; tentative D call: TRBD2 (6 bases). V dropped 6 bases and J dropped 0 bases, with 12 bases sitting between them. CDR1 and CDR2 from the germline V gene are DFQATT and SNEGSKA (reference sequence). The CDR3 totals 14 residues. CDR3: CSADTGVSYNEQFF. The CDR3 DNA reads as TGCAGTGCCGACACGGGAGTCTCCTACAATGAGCAGTTCTTC.

The V gene is TRBV19, the J gene TRBJ2-5, with 8 bases that match TRBD1. The V gene end was trimmed by 3 bases and the J gene end by 4 bases; junction bases not matched to a gene: 7. The CDR3 sequence is 15 residues long. Germline CDR1 is LNHDA and CDR2 is SQIVND (reference sequence). CDR3 sequence: CASSIYQGAGETQYF. In DNA form, the CDR3 reads TGTGCCAGTAGTATCTATCAGGGGGCGGGAGAGACCCAGTACTTC.

This rearrangement joins TRBV9 to TRBJ1-2, with D unresolved. The CDR3 is 13 amino acids. V lost 7 bases to trimming and J lost 4 bases, with 14 bases between them. Germline lookup yields CDR1 SGDLS and CDR2 YYNGEE. CDR3 DNA: TGTGCCAGCGCACTTTCCGGCCGCTATGGCTACACCTTC. It codes for CASALSGRYGYTF.

This clonotype was seen once. The rearrangement links TRBV19 to TRBJ2-5; TRBD2 matches 11 bases. This CDR3 region has 15 residues. V shed 4 bases, J shed 2 bases, and the junction held 3 bases outside the gene matches. CDR1 and CDR2 (germline): LNHDA, SQIVND (reference sequence). DNA for the CDR3: TGTGCCAGTAGTAGGACTAGCGGGTTGCAAGAGACCCAGTACTTC. Its protein product is CASSRTSGLQETQYF.

This clonotype was seen repeatedly, ten times or more. The chain carries TRBV4-3 and TRBJ2-2; 7 bases agree with TRBD1. This CDR3 spans 15 amino acids. Trimming at V came to 1 base and at J to 4 bases, leaving 3 bases not matched to a gene. Per germline, CDR1 LGHNA and CDR2 YSLEER. DNA for the CDR3: TGCGCCAGCAGCCAAGGGACAGGAGGCACCGGGGAGCTGTTTTTT. Translating gives CASSQGTGGTGELFF.